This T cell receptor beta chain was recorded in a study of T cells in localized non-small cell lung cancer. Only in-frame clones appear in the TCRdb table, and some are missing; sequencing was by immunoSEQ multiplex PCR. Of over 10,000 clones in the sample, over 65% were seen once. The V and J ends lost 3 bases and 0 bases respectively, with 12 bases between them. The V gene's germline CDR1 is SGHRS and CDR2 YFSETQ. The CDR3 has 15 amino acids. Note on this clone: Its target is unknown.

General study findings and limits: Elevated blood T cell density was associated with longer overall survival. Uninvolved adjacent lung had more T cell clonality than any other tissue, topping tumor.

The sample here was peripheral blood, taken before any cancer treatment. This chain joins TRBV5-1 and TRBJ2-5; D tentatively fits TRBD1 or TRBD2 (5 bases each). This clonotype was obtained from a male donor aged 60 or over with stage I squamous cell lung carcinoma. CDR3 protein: CASSYEGRDQETQYF. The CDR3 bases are TGCGCCAGCAGCTATGAGGGGCGCGACCAAGAGACCCAGTACTTC.